The following is a TCR beta chain sequence with its context. The CDR3 is made up of 17 amino acids. Germline CDR1 and CDR2: SEHNR and FQNEAQ (reference sequence). V shed 5 bases and J shed 3 bases, with 17 bases lying between them. The data stem from a study of blood T cell repertoires in COVID-19. Study information: T cells, B-cell-depleted T cells, or PBMCs provided the cDNA or gDNA that served as material.

In the original workflow: Estimates of nucleated cell counts were drawn from the amplification of reference gene primers. The assay was immunoSEQ multiplex PCR, and TCRdb's table has in-frame clones only and misses some. D and trimming were read from the DNA, whereas the V and J calls and clone size are those reported in that table. The table records roughly 140,000 clones, approximately 83% of them present only once. Sample: peripheral blood. This chain links TRBV7-9 with TRBJ1-6, with D maybe TRBD1 (6 bases). The sequence derives from a woman aged 60 to 75 with COVID-19, enrolled during active disease. In DNA, the CDR3 is TGTGCCAGCAGCGACGGACAGAGCCTTGACTATAATTCACCCCTCCACTTT. Protein product: CASSDGQSLDYNSPLHF.